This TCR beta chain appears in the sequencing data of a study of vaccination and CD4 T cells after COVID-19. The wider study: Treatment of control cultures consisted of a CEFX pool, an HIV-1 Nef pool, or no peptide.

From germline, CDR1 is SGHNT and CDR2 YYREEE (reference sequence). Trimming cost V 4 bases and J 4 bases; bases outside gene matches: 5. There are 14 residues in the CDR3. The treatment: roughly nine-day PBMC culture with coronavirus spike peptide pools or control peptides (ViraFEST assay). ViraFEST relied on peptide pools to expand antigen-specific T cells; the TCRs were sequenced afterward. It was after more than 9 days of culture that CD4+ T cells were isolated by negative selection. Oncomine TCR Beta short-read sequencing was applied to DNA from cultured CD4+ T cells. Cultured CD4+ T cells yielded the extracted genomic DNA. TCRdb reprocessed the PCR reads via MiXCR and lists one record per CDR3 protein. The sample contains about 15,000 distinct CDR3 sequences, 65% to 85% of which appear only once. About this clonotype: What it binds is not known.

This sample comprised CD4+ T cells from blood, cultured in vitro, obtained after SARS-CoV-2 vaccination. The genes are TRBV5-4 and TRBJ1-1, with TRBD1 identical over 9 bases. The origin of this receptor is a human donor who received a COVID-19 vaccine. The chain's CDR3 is CASSRDREGTEAFF. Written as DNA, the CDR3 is TGTGCCAGCAGCCGGGACAGGGAGGGCACTGAAGCTTTCTTT. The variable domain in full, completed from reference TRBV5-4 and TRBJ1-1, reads ETGVTQSPTHLIKTRGQQVTLRCSSQSGHNTVSWYQQALGQGPQFIFQYYREEENGRGNFPPRFSGLQFPNYSSELNVNALELDDSALYLCASSRDREGTEAFFGQGTRLTVV.